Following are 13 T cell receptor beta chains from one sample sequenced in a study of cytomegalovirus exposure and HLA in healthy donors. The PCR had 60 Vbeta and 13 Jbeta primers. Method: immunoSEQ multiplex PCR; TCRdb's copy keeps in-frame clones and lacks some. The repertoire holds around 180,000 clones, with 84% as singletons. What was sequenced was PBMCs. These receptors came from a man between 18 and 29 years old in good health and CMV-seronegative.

CDR3 sequence (DNA): TGTGCCATCAGTGAGTCAGGACGGGATGGGGCCAACGTCCTGACTTTC. Its protein is CAISESGRDGANVLTF. The chain combines TRBV10-3 with TRBJ2-6; a possible D gene is TRBD2 (5 bases). In germline, CDR1 is ENHRY, CDR2 SYGVKD. This CDR3 region has 16 residues. Trimming pared 0 bases from V and 3 bases from J, leaving 9 bases between.

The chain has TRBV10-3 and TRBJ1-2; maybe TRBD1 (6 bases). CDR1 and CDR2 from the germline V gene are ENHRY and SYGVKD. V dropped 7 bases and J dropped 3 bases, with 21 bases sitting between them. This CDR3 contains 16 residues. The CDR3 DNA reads TGTGCCATCACCCCACAGGGCGCTGTTGAAGACTATGGCTACACCTTC. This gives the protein CAITPQGAVEDYGYTF.

The CDR3 protein is CASSTRGLHYEQYF. The CDR3 DNA follows: TGTGCCAGCAGCACGCGGGGGCTCCACTACGAGCAGTACTTC. The chain joins TRBV5-4 to TRBJ2-7; D perhaps matches TRBD2 (7 bases). Germline V gives CDR1 SGHNT, CDR2 YYREEE (reference sequence). The CDR3 totals 14 residues. Trimming shortened V by 4 bases and J by 3 bases, and 14 bases separated the two germline ends.

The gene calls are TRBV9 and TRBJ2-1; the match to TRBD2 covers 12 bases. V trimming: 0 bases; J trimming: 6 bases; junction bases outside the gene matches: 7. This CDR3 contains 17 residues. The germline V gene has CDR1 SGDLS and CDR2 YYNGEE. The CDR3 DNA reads TGTGCCAGCAGCGTAGAGCCTAGCGGGAGGGTCAGCAATGAGCAGTTCTTC. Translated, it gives CASSVEPSGRVSNEQFF.

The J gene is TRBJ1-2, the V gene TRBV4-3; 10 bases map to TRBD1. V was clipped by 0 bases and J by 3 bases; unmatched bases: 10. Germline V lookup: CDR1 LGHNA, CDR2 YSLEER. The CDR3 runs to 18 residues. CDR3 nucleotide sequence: TGCGCCAGCAGCCAAGACAGGGGAGGGACAGGGGTCGACTATGGCTACACCTTC. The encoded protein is CASSQDRGGTGVDYGYTF.

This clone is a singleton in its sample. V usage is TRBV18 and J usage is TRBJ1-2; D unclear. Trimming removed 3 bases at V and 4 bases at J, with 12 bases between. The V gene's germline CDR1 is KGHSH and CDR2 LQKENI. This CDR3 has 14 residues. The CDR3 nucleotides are TGTGCCAGCTCACCCGCAGGTATTACCTATGGCTACACCTTC. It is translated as CASSPAGITYGYTF.

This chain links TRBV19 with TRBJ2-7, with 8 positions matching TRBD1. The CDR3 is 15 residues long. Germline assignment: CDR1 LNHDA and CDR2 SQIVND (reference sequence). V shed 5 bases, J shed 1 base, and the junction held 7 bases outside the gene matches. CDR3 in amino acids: CASSGAGQGSYEQYF. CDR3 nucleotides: TGTGCCAGTAGTGGGGCTGGACAGGGATCCTACGAGCAGTACTTC.

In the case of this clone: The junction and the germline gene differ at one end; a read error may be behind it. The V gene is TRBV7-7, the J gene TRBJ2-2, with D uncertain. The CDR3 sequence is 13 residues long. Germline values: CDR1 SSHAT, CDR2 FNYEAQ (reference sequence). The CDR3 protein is CASSPGNTGELFF. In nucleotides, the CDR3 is TGTGCTAGCAGTCCAGGGAACACCGGGGAGCTGTTTTTT.

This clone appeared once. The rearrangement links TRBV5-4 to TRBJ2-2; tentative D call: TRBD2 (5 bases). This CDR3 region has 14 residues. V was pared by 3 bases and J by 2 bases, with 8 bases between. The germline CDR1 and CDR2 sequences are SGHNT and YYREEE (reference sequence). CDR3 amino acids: CASSWAGNTGELFF. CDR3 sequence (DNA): TGTGCCAGCAGCTGGGCGGGTAACACCGGGGAGCTGTTTTTT.

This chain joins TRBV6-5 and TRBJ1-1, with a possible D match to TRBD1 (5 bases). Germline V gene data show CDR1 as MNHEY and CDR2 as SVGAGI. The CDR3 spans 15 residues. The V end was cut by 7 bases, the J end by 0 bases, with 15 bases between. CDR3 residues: CASNLGQGLNTEAFF. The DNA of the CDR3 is TGTGCCAGCAACCTAGGGCAGGGTTTGAACACTGAAGCTTTCTTT.

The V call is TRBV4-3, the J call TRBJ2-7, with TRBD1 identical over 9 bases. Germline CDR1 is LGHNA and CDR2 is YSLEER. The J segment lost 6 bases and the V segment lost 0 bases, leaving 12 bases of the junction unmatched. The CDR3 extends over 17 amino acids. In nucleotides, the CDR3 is TGCGCCAGCAGCCAAGATGCAGCCGGGACAGGGTCTTCCGAGCAGTACTTC. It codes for CASSQDAAGTGSSEQYF.

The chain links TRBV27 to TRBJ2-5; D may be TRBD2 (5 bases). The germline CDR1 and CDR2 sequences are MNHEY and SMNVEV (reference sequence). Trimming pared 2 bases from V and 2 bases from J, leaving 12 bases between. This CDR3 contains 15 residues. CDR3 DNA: TGTGCCAGCAGTTTAACAGCGGTGCGTCAAGAGACCCAGTACTTC. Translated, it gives CASSLTAVRQETQYF.

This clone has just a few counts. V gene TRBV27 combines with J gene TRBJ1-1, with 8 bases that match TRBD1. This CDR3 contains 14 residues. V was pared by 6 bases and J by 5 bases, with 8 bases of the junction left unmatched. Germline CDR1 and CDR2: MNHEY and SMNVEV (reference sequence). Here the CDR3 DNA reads TGTGCCAGCAGCCAACAGGGGGGGAGAACTGAAGCTTTCTTT. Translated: CASSQQGGRTEAFF.